This section outlines one T cell receptor beta chain sequence together with its context. TCR beta cDNA was prepared out of roughly 450 ng total RNA by means of a constant-region primer. Three rounds of nested multiplex PCR with slightly modified ARM-PCR produced TCR beta libraries. TRBV1-TRBV30 forward primers paired with a C-beta reverse primer were used in the first two PCR rounds, which ran around 10 cycles each. TCRdb called the multiplex PCR reads again in MiXCR, with one record for every CDR3 protein. In the table there are about 180,000 distinct CDR3 sequences, about 60% of which are singletons. Germline DNA was also extracted, and blood RNA derived from unsorted whole blood. The patients, who had chronic HBV infection, were treatment-naive (untreated). The sample is drawn from a study of tumor-infiltrating lymphocytes in primary liver carcinoma. The CDR3 loop spans 16 amino acids. With 3 bases removed from V and 3 bases from J, the gap between germline ends came to 15 bases. Germline CDR1 is LNHDA and CDR2 is SQIVND (reference sequence).

This sequence joins TRBV19 and TRBJ1-5; a weak D match, TRBD1 (6 bases). This TCR was recovered from a man aged 35-49 years with primary liver carcinoma and hepatitis B virus infection. The material sequenced was peripheral blood. Here the CDR3 reads CASSMITGFHNQPQHF. In DNA, the CDR3 is TGTGCCAGTAGTATGATCACAGGGTTCCACAATCAGCCCCAGCATTTT.